This T cell receptor (beta chain) was sequenced during a study of cytomegalovirus exposure and HLA in healthy donors. 60 Vbeta and 13 Jbeta primers were used in PCR. This table comes from immunoSEQ multiplex PCR, and its TCRdb copy is limited to in-frame clones, with some not included. The listing records almost 40,000 clones. There are 17 residues in the CDR3. V lost 5 bases to trimming and J lost 0 bases, with 17 bases between them. Germline-derived CDR1 and CDR2 are LNHDA and SQIVND (reference sequence). The sequence was collected from a young woman in good health and CMV-seropositive. The chain combines TRBV19 with TRBJ1-5; TRBD1 is a possible D gene (5 bases). The sample consisted of PBMCs. The CDR3 loop is CASSFPPGSNSNQPQHF. The CDR3 DNA reads TGTGCCAGTAGTTTCCCGCCAGGGTCCAATAGCAATCAGCCCCAGCATTTT.